The present TCR beta chain was sequenced within a study of blood T cell repertoires in COVID-19. Per the study methods: Nucleated cell number was recorded as an estimate derived from reference gene primer amplification. Measured with immunoSEQ multiplex PCR; TCRdb has only the in-frame clones, and not every one. That table supplies the V and J calls and clone size; D and trimming were determined from the DNA. The repertoire holds tens of thousands of clones, with 65% to 90% as singletons. Trimming removed 7 bases at V and 7 bases at J, with 16 bases between. CDR3 length: 13 residues. CDR1 and CDR2 from the germline V gene are SQVTM and ANQGSEA.

The source is a woman aged 80 or over with active or convalescent COVID-19. V usage is TRBV29-1 and J usage is TRBJ1-4; TRBD1 is a possible D gene (6 bases). Sequencing used peripheral blood. The CDR3, as DNA: TGCAGCGCAGAACGGGGGGCAGGTGAAAAACTGTTTTTT. It is translated as CSAERGAGEKLFF.